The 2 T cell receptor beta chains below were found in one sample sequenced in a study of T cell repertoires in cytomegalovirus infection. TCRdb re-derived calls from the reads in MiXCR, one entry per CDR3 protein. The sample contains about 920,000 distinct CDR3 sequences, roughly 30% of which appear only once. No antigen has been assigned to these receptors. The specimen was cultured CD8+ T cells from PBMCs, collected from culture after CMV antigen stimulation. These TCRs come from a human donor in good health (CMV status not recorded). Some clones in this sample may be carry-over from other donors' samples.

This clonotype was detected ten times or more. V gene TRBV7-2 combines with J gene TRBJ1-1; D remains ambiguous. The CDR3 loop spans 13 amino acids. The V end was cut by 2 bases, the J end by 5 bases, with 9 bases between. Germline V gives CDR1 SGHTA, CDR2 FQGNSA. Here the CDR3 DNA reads TGTGCCAGCAGCTTAAGTGGGTTGACTGAAGCTTTCTTT. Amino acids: CASSLSGLTEAFF.

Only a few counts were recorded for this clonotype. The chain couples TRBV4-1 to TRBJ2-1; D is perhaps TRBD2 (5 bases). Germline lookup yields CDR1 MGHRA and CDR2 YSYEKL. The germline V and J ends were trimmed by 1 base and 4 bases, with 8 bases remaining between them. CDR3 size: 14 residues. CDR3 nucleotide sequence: TGCGCCAGCAGCCAAGGCAGCGGTTACAATGAGCAGTTCTTC. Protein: CASSQGSGYNEQFF.